This passage covers 9 T cell receptor beta chains from one sample sequenced in a study of cytomegalovirus exposure and HLA in healthy donors. The PCR had 60 Vbeta and 13 Jbeta primers. Here immunoSEQ multiplex PCR was the method, and the copy in TCRdb shows in-frame clones only, minus some. The ten top clones account for 1.5% to 2%, within a sample of about 150,000 clones. Sequenced input: PBMCs. Source of these receptors: a woman aged 45-65 years in good health and CMV-seronegative.

The chain has TRBV7-2 and TRBJ1-1; no firm D call. Between the trimmed V and J ends, which lost 2 bases and 3 bases, there was a span of 10 bases. CDR3 size: 14 residues. Germline assignment: CDR1 SGHTA and CDR2 FQGNSA. CDR3: CASSLRFQDTEAFF. Written as DNA, the CDR3 is TGTGCCAGCAGCTTAAGGTTTCAGGACACTGAAGCTTTCTTT.

CDR3 loop: CASSPRRRDTDTQYF. CDR3 nucleotides: TGCGCCAGCAGCCCACGCCGGCGGGACACAGATACGCAGTATTTT. This chain uses TRBV5-1 with TRBJ2-3; D might be TRBD2 (6 bases). V lost 4 bases and J 2 bases, leaving 14 bases between the germline ends. CDR3 size: 15 residues. Germline-derived CDR1 and CDR2 are SGHRS and YFSETQ.

V gene TRBV19 combines with J gene TRBJ1-5; D might be TRBD1 (5 bases). Germline lookup yields CDR1 LNHDA and CDR2 SQIVND (reference sequence). Trimming removed 7 bases from V and 3 bases from J, with 10 bases in between. This CDR3 is 13 amino acids long. The CDR3 bases are TGTGCCAGTATCGACAGAGACAATCAGCCCCAGCATTTT. Translating gives CASIDRDNQPQHF.

The V call is TRBV5-6, the J call TRBJ2-2; D gene uncertain. Germline V gene lookup returns CDR1 SGHDT and CDR2 YYEEEE. The V end was cut by 4 bases, the J end by 4 bases, with 5 bases between. The CDR3 is 12 residues long. The CDR3, as DNA: TGTGCCAGCAGCCTCCCCACCGGGGAGCTGTTTTTT. This gives the protein CASSLPTGELFF.

The chain is built from TRBV30 and TRBJ1-5; 7 bases agree with TRBD1. Per germline, CDR1 GTSNPN and CDR2 SVGIG (reference sequence). With V trimmed by 0 bases and J by 4 bases, 3 bases remained unmatched. The CDR3 is made up of 14 amino acids. CDR3: CAWSVGTENQPQHF. The CDR3 nucleotides read TGTGCCTGGAGTGTAGGGACAGAAAATCAGCCCCAGCATTTT. The full variable domain, in which reference TRBV30 and TRBJ1-5 provide the parts outside the CDR3, is SQTIHQWPATLVQPVGSPLSLECTVEGTSNPNLYWYRQAAGRGLQLLFYSVGIGQISSEVPQNLSASRPQDRQFILSSKKLLLSDSGFYLCAWSVGTENQPQHFGDGTRLSIL.

The chain recombines TRBV18 with TRBJ2-5; TRBD1 is a possible D gene (6 bases). Trimming removed 6 bases from V and 3 bases from J, with 17 bases in between. CDR3 length equals 15 residues. The V gene's germline CDR1 is KGHSH and CDR2 LQKENI. CDR3 DNA sequence: TGTGCCAGCTCCTACACCTACCGGGACAAAGAGACCCAGTACTTC. It translates to CASSYTYRDKETQYF.

The chain recombines TRBV7-2 with TRBJ1-2; D is unclear. The CDR3 totals 12 residues. Germline V gene lookup returns CDR1 SGHTA and CDR2 FQGNSA. V was trimmed by 5 bases and J by 5 bases, leaving 9 bases between them. CDR3 nucleotides: TGTGCCAGCAGCCTACGACATTATGGCTACACCTTC. It yields the protein CASSLRHYGYTF.

The DNA of the CDR3 is TGTGCCAGCAGCCCCGGACACGGGAATTCACCCCTCCACTTT. Translation gives CASSPGHGNSPLHF. The J gene is TRBJ1-6, the V gene TRBV7-3; tentative D call: TRBD1 (5 bases). V dropped 5 bases and J dropped 7 bases, with 12 bases sitting between them. The germline V gene has CDR1 SGHTA and CDR2 FQGTGA. The CDR3 extends over 14 amino acids.

The chain has TRBV28 and TRBJ1-5; 9 bases fit TRBD1. This CDR3 has 15 amino acids. V was clipped by 2 bases and J by 6 bases; unmatched bases: 5. Germline lookup yields CDR1 MDHEN and CDR2 SYDVKM. The CDR3 DNA reads as TGTGCCAGCAGTTTAGTGGGACAGGGTATTCAGCCCCAGCATTTT. Residues: CASSLVGQGIQPQHF.